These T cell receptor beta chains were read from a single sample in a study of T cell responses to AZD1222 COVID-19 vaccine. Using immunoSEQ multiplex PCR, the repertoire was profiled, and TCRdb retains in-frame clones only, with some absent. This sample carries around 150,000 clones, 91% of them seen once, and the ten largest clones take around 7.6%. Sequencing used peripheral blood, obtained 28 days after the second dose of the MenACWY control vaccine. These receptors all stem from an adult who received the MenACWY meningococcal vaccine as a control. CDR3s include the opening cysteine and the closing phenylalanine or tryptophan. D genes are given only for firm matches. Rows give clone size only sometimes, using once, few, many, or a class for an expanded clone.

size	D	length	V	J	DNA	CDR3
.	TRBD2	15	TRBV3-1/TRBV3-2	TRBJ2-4	TGTGCCAGCAGCCAGTTAGCGGGAGGGCTGGACATTCAGTACTTC	CASSQLAGGLDIQYF
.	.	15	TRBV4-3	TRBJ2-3	TGCGCCAGCAGCCAGGGCAACAGGGTTGCAGATACGCAGTATTTT	CASSQGNRVADTQYF
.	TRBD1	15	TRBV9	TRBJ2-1	TGTGCCAGCAGCGCCGGGACAGGGAATTACAATGAGCAGTTCTTC	CASSAGTGNYNEQFF
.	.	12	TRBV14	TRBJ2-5	TGTGCCAGCAGCCAAGCGGGGGAGACCCAGTACTTC	CASSQAGETQYF
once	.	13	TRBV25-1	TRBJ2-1	TGTGCCAGCAGGAGGCTAGGGGTCACTGAGCAGTTCTTC	CASRRLGVTEQFF
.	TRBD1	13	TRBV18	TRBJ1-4	TGTGCCAGCTCACCACCGGGACAGGAAAAACTGTTTTTT	CASSPPGQEKLFF
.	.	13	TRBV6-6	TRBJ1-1	TGTGCCAGCAGTCGGACAGAGAACACTGAAGCTTTCTTT	CASSRTENTEAFF
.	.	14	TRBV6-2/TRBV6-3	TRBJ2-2	TGTGCCAGCAGTTATAACAGTGTGGTCGGGGAGCTGTTTTTT	CASSYNSVVGELFF
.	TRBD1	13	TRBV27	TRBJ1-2	TGTGCCAGCAGTTTACAGGGGGCTGGTGGCTACACCTTC	CASSLQGAGGYTF
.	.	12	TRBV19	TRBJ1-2	TGTGCCAGCGTGGAGGGGCCGGGCGGCTACACCTTC	CASVEGPGGYTF
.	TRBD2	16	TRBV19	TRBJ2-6	TGTGCCAGTAGAATAGCGGGGTTCTCTGGGGCCAACGTCCTGACTTTC	CASRIAGFSGANVLTF
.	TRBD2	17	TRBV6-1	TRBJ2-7	TGTGCCAGCAGTGATTCAGCCCTAGCGGGAGACGTGAACGAGCAGTACTTC	CASSDSALAGDVNEQYF
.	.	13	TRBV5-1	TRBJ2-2	TGCGCCAGCAGCTACCAAGTCACCGGGGAGCTGTTTTTT	CASSYQVTGELFF
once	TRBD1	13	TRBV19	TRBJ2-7	TGTGCCAGTTATTCCCCAGGACAGGGCTCGCAGTACTTC	CASYSPGQGSQYF
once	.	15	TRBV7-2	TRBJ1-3	TGTGCCAGCAGCCTTCGACAGAGCTCTGGAAACACCATATATTTT	CASSLRQSSGNTIYF
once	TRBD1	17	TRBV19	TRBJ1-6	TGTGCCAGTAGTATTAGTCCCGGGACAGGGTACGATTCACCCCTCCACTTT	CASSISPGTGYDSPLHF
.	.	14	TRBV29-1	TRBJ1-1	TGCAGCGCATCCACCGGGACGCAGAACACTGAAGCTTTCTTT	CSASTGTQNTEAFF
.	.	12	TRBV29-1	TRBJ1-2	TGCAGCGTTGGGGGGCGCGACTATGGCTACACCTTC	CSVGGRDYGYTF
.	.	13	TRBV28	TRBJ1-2	TGTGCCAGCAGTCGACCTGCGAATTATGGCTACACCTTC	CASSRPANYGYTF
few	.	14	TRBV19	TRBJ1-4	TGTGCCAGTAGTAGAGGGAGCCAGAATGACAAACTGTTTTTT	CASSRGSQNDKLFF
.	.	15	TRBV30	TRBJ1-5	TGTGCCTGGAGTGTTGGTCAAGGGGCGGGTCAGCCCCAGCATTTT	CAWSVGQGAGQPQHF
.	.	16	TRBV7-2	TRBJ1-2	TGTGCCAGCAGCTTGTTTGGGCGCCGGGCTAACTATGGCTACACCTTC	CASSLFGRRANYGYTF
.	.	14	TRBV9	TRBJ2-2	TGTGCCAGCAGCGATGGGAGGAACACCGGGGAGCTGTTTTTT	CASSDGRNTGELFF